The present entry profiles one T cell receptor beta chain with its context. The cohort comprised adults aged about 18 to 90 years residing in about two dozen US areas. This specimen comes from a study of blood T cell repertoires in COVID-19. Study-wide context: COVID-19 samples collected from the United States, Italy and Spain covered acute and convalescent phases.

Per the original data handling: Reference gene primer amplification in the assay estimated nucleated cell counts. Sequenced by immunoSEQ multiplex PCR; TCRdb stores in-frame clones only, minus some. The DNA was the basis for D and trimming; V, J and clone size are from that table. The sample contains 350,000 to 400,000 clones, 80% to 95% of which appear only once. The CDR3 is 15 amino acids. CDR1 and CDR2 (germline): SGHNT, YENEEA. Trimming shortened V by 5 bases and J by 0 bases, and 14 bases separated the two germline ends. This rearrangement joins TRBV11-3 to TRBJ2-7; D is perhaps TRBD2 (5 bases). The clonotype originates from a woman aged 35 to 49 who had been exposed to COVID-19. The sample taken for sequencing was PBMCs or T cells enriched from blood (not recorded which). The chain's CDR3 is CASSRRPGNSYEQYF. In nucleotides, the CDR3 is TGTGCCAGCAGCCGACGGCCGGGGAACTCCTACGAGCAGTACTTC. Using reference TRBV11-3 and TRBJ2-7 for the parts outside the CDR3, the full variable domain is EAGVVQSPRYKIIEKKQPVAFWCNPISGHNTLYWYLQNLGQGPELLIRYENEEAVDDSQLPKDRFSAERLKGVDSTLKIQPAELGDSAVYLCASSRRPGNSYEQYFGPGTRLTVT.